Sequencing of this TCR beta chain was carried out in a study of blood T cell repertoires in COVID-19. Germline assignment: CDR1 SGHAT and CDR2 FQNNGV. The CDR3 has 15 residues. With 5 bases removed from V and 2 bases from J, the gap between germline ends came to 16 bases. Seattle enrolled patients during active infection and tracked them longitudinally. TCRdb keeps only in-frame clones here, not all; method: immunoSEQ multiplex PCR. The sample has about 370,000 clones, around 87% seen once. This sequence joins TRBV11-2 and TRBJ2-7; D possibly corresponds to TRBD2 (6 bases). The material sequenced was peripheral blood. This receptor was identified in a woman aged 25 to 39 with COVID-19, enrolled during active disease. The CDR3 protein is CASSNIRDLAYEQYF. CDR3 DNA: TGTGCCAGCAGCAATATCCGGGACTTGGCCTACGAGCAGTACTTC.